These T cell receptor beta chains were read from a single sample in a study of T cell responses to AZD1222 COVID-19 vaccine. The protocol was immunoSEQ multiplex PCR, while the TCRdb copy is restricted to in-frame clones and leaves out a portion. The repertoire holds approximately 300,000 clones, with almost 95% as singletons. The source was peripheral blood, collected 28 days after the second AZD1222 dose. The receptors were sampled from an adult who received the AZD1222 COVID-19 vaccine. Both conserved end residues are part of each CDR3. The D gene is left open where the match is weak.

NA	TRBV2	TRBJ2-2	CASSTNTGELFF
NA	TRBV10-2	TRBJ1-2	CASTPDLYGYTF
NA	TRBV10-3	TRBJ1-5	CAISEAKYSQPQHF
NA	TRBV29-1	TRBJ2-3	CSVASRVADTQYF
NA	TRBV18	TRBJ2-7	CASSNRGSSDEQYF
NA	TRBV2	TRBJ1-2	CASMRGTNYGYTF
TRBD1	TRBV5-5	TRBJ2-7	CASSNPDRVYEQYF
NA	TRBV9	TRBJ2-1	CASSLGIYNEQFF
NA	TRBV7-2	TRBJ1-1	CASSLEPLNTEAFF
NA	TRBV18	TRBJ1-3	CASSPRGTSSGNTIYF
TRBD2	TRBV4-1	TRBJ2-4	CASSQSGLAGGKNIQYF
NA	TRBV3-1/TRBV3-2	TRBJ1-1	CASSQGGVNTEAFF
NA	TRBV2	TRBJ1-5	CASSGGYGNQPQHF
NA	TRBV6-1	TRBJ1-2	CASSDTGMYGYTF
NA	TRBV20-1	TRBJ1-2	CSAPPGYGYTF
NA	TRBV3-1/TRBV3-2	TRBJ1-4	CASSQRGREKLFF
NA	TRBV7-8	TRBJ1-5	CASRLRPGKPQHF
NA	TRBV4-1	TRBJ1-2	CASSQDSLNYGYTF
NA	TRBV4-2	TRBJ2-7	CASSPLGGRAQYEQYF
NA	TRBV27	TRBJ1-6	CASSFRESPLHF
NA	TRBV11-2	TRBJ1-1	CASSFGRARWNTEAFF
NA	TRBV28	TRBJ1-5	CASSIQGKNQPQHF
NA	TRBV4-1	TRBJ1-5	CASSQEPGINQPQHF
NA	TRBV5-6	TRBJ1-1	CASSYGPVNTEAFF
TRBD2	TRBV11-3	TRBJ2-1	CASSLTSGLYNEQFF
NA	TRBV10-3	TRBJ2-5	CAITASAETQYF